This TCR beta chain emerged from a study of blood T cell repertoires in COVID-19. Background on the study: Some COVID-19 samples were acute and others convalescent; all came from the United States, Italy and Spain.

Measured with immunoSEQ multiplex PCR; TCRdb has only the in-frame clones, and not every one. The data contain over 100,000 clones, around 82% of them singletons. Between the trimmed V and J ends, which lost 1 base and 3 bases, there was a span of 7 bases. This CDR3 region has 13 residues. Per germline, CDR1 SGHVS and CDR2 FNYEAQ. This sequence was found in a man aged 55 to 70 with acute or convalescent COVID-19. The sample comprised peripheral blood. The rearrangement links TRBV7-6 to TRBJ2-7; weak D call: TRBD1 (5 bases). CDR3 nucleotide sequence: TGTGCCAGCAGCTTAGGACAGCTCTACGAGCAGTACTTC. Encoded protein: CASSLGQLYEQYF.